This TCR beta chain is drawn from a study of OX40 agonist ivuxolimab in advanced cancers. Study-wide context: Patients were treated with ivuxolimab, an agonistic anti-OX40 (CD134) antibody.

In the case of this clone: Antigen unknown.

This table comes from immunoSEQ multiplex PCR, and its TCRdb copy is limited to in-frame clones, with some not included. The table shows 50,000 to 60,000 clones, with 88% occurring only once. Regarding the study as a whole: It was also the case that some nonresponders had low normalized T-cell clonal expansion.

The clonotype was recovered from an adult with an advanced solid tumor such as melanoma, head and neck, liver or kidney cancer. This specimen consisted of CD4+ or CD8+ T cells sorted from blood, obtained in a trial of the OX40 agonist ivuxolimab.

The CDR3 DNA reads as TGTGCCAGTAGCCCCAGTTTGGTTGAAGCTTTCTTT. Translated: CASSPSLVEAFF. The chain carries TRBV19 and TRBJ1-1, with D unclear. CDR1 and CDR2 from the germline V gene are LNHDA and SQIVND (reference sequence). The CDR3 runs to 12 residues. V was pared by 6 bases and J by 7 bases, with 12 bases between. The variable domain in full, completed from reference TRBV19 and TRBJ1-1, reads DGGITQSPKYLFRKEGQNVTLSCEQNLNHDAMYWYRQDPGQGLRLIYYSQIVNDFQKGDIAEGYSVSREKKESFPLTVTSAQKNPTAFYLCASSPSLVEAFFGQGTRLTVV.